These T cell receptor beta chains were read from a single sample in a study of OX40 agonist ivuxolimab in advanced cancers. Using immunoSEQ multiplex PCR, the repertoire was profiled, and TCRdb retains in-frame clones only, with some absent. The data contain 75,000 to 100,000 clones, about 92% of them singletons. This sample comprised CD4+ or CD8+ T cells sorted from blood, obtained in a trial of the OX40 agonist ivuxolimab. Receptors originate from an adult with an advanced solid tumor such as melanoma, head and neck, liver or kidney cancer. Both conserved end residues are part of each CDR3. Fields, in order: V gene, J gene, D gene, clone size, CDR3 protein, CDR3 DNA. The D gene is left open where the match is weak. Expanded clones get a size class; other rows say once, few or many, or leave the size out.

v_call: TRBV6-5
j_call: TRBJ2-5
d_call: -
clone_size: -
cdr3_aa: CASSYVGDLVGETQYF
cdr3_nt: TGTGCCAGCAGTTACGTCGGGGACTTAGTCGGAGAGACCCAGTACTTC

v_call: TRBV19
j_call: TRBJ2-7
d_call: TRBD1
clone_size: -
cdr3_aa: CASSIGQGRGEQYF
cdr3_nt: TGTGCCAGTAGTATAGGACAGGGTAGAGGTGAGCAGTACTTC

v_call: TRBV7-9
j_call: TRBJ1-1
d_call: -
clone_size: -
cdr3_aa: CASSLAGENTEAFF
cdr3_nt: TGTGCCAGCAGCTTAGCAGGGGAGAACACTGAAGCTTTCTTT

v_call: TRBV5-1
j_call: TRBJ2-7
d_call: TRBD1
clone_size: -
cdr3_aa: CASSLGTGYEQYF
cdr3_nt: TGCGCCAGCAGCCTAGGGACAGGGTACGAGCAGTACTTC

v_call: TRBV7-9
j_call: TRBJ1-5
d_call: -
clone_size: -
cdr3_aa: CASSLGGPYSNQPQHF
cdr3_nt: TGTGCCAGCAGCTTAGGAGGTCCATATAGCAATCAGCCCCAGCATTTT

v_call: TRBV6-5
j_call: TRBJ2-7
d_call: -
clone_size: -
cdr3_aa: CASSYGGGNEQYF
cdr3_nt: TGTGCCAGCAGTTATGGTGGGGGTAACGAGCAGTACTTC

v_call: TRBV19
j_call: TRBJ2-7
d_call: -
clone_size: -
cdr3_aa: CASSIGSGAVSYEQYF
cdr3_nt: TGTGCCAGTAGTATTGGCTCAGGGGCGGTCTCCTACGAGCAGTACTTC

v_call: TRBV27
j_call: TRBJ1-2
d_call: TRBD1
clone_size: -
cdr3_aa: CASSTPGQGLLDGYTF
cdr3_nt: TGTGCCAGCAGTACCCCGGGACAGGGCTTGCTTGATGGCTACACCTTC

v_call: TRBV2
j_call: TRBJ2-1
d_call: TRBD1
clone_size: -
cdr3_aa: CASSASGTGRNEQFF
cdr3_nt: TGTGCCAGCAGTGCCTCCGGGACAGGGAGAAATGAGCAGTTCTTC

v_call: TRBV2
j_call: TRBJ2-5
d_call: -
clone_size: -
cdr3_aa: CASRGRETQYF
cdr3_nt: TGTGCCAGCCGAGGTCGGGAGACCCAGTACTTC

v_call: TRBV19
j_call: TRBJ2-7
d_call: -
clone_size: -
cdr3_aa: CASSIGGDIGEQYF
cdr3_nt: TGTGCCAGTAGTATTGGAGGGGACATCGGCGAGCAGTACTTC

v_call: TRBV29-1
j_call: TRBJ1-2
d_call: -
clone_size: -
cdr3_aa: CSVGSYGANYGYTF
cdr3_nt: TGCAGCGTTGGGTCCTACGGAGCGAACTATGGCTACACCTTC

v_call: TRBV2
j_call: TRBJ2-7
d_call: -
clone_size: -
cdr3_aa: CASRERGTEMREQYF
cdr3_nt: TGTGCCAGCAGGGAAAGAGGGACGGAAATGCGCGAGCAGTACTTC

v_call: TRBV15
j_call: TRBJ2-1
d_call: -
clone_size: once
cdr3_aa: CATTEDYYNEQFF
cdr3_nt: TGTGCCACCACCGAGGACTATTACAATGAGCAGTTCTTC

v_call: TRBV27
j_call: TRBJ1-1
d_call: -
clone_size: -
cdr3_aa: CASSLGSNTEAFF
cdr3_nt: TGTGCCAGCAGTTTAGGGTCTAACACTGAAGCTTTCTTT

v_call: TRBV11-2
j_call: TRBJ2-1
d_call: -
clone_size: -
cdr3_aa: CASSLFGGVNNEQFF
cdr3_nt: TGTGCCAGCAGCTTATTCGGCGGGGTTAACAATGAGCAGTTCTTC

v_call: TRBV5-6
j_call: TRBJ2-5
d_call: TRBD1
clone_size: -
cdr3_aa: CASSYLRQGEETQYF
cdr3_nt: TGTGCCAGCAGTTATTTGCGACAGGGGGAAGAGACCCAGTACTTC

v_call: TRBV5-1
j_call: TRBJ2-2
d_call: -
clone_size: -
cdr3_aa: CASSPDFNTGELFF
cdr3_nt: TGCGCCAGCAGCCCGGACTTTAACACCGGGGAGCTGTTTTTT

v_call: TRBV5-1
j_call: TRBJ2-3
d_call: TRBD2
clone_size: -
cdr3_aa: CASTFFPTSGTDTQYF
cdr3_nt: TGCGCCAGCACCTTCTTTCCGACTAGCGGCACAGATACGCAGTATTTT

v_call: TRBV5-6
j_call: TRBJ2-7
d_call: -
clone_size: -
cdr3_aa: CASSLGLAEQYF
cdr3_nt: TGTGCCAGCAGCTTAGGGCTCGCCGAGCAGTACTTC

v_call: TRBV6-5
j_call: TRBJ1-6
d_call: -
clone_size: -
cdr3_aa: CASTQPGLYNSPLHF
cdr3_nt: TGTGCCAGCACACAGCCGGGACTCTATAATTCACCCCTCCACTTT

v_call: TRBV11-3
j_call: TRBJ2-3
d_call: -
clone_size: -
cdr3_aa: CASSFGADTQYF
cdr3_nt: TGTGCCAGCAGCTTCGGCGCAGATACGCAGTATTTT

v_call: TRBV27
j_call: TRBJ1-4
d_call: -
clone_size: -
cdr3_aa: CASSFKGTNEKLFF
cdr3_nt: TGTGCCAGCAGTTTTAAGGGAACTAATGAAAAACTGTTTTTT

v_call: TRBV2
j_call: TRBJ1-2
d_call: TRBD1
clone_size: -
cdr3_aa: CARWTGEGGYTF
cdr3_nt: TGTGCCAGATGGACAGGGGAGGGTGGCTACACCTTC

v_call: TRBV7-2
j_call: TRBJ2-1
d_call: TRBD2
clone_size: once
cdr3_aa: CASSRRAGVAYNEQFF
cdr3_nt: TGTGCCAGCAGCCGACGAGCGGGAGTAGCCTACAATGAGCAGTTCTTC

v_call: TRBV15
j_call: TRBJ1-5
d_call: TRBD1
clone_size: few
cdr3_aa: CATSQGGDNQPQHF
cdr3_nt: TGTGCCACCAGCCAGGGGGGAGACAATCAGCCCCAGCATTTT

v_call: TRBV20-1
j_call: TRBJ2-2
d_call: -
clone_size: -
cdr3_aa: CSARRAGELFF
cdr3_nt: TGCAGTGCTAGAAGAGCCGGGGAGCTGTTTTTT

v_call: TRBV4-1
j_call: TRBJ2-5
d_call: TRBD1
clone_size: -
cdr3_aa: CASSRITGVEQETQYF
cdr3_nt: TGCGCCAGCAGCCGAATTACAGGGGTGGAACAAGAGACCCAGTACTTC

v_call: TRBV19
j_call: TRBJ2-7
d_call: -
clone_size: -
cdr3_aa: CASSIGQVGGYEQYF
cdr3_nt: TGTGCCAGTAGTATAGGACAGGTCGGCGGGTACGAGCAGTACTTC

v_call: TRBV15
j_call: TRBJ2-1
d_call: TRBD2
clone_size: -
cdr3_aa: CATSRATSGFYNEQFF
cdr3_nt: TGTGCCACCAGCAGAGCTACTAGCGGGTTTTACAATGAGCAGTTCTTC

v_call: TRBV5-1
j_call: TRBJ2-1
d_call: -
clone_size: -
cdr3_aa: CASSRGGWEQFF
cdr3_nt: TGCGCCAGCAGCCGTGGGGGTTGGGAGCAGTTCTTC